These T cell receptor beta chains were read from a single sample in a study of blood T cell repertoires in COVID-19. Sequenced by immunoSEQ multiplex PCR; TCRdb stores in-frame clones only, minus some. The sample contains over 150,000 clones, about 79% of which appear only once. Material: peripheral blood. All receptors come from a woman aged 55-69 years with acute or convalescent COVID-19. Both conserved end residues are part of each CDR3. Fields, in order: clone size, V gene, D gene, J gene, CDR3 protein, CDR3 DNA. D genes are given only for firm matches. Expanded clones are given a class, and other clones once, few, many or no size at all.

clone_size: -; v_call: TRBV2; d_call: -; j_call: TRBJ1-5; cdr3_aa: CASSEGTGGPQHF; cdr3_nt: TGTGCCAGCAGTGAAGGGACCGGAGGGCCCCAGCATTTT
clone_size: once; v_call: TRBV11-2; d_call: -; j_call: TRBJ2-1; cdr3_aa: CASSLQGINEQFF; cdr3_nt: TGTGCCAGCAGCTTACAGGGGATCAATGAGCAGTTCTTC
clone_size: -; v_call: TRBV7-9; d_call: TRBD1; j_call: TRBJ1-2; cdr3_aa: CASSLRTGRTNYGYTF; cdr3_nt: TGTGCCAGCAGCTTACGGACAGGGAGGACTAACTATGGCTACACCTTC
clone_size: -; v_call: TRBV15; d_call: TRBD1; j_call: TRBJ2-7; cdr3_aa: CATSKTGLPYEQYF; cdr3_nt: TGTGCCACCAGCAAGACAGGGTTGCCCTACGAGCAGTACTTC
clone_size: -; v_call: TRBV2; d_call: TRBD2; j_call: TRBJ2-3; cdr3_aa: CASRLTSGTSTDTQYF; cdr3_nt: TGTGCCAGCAGACTTACTAGCGGTACTAGCACAGATACGCAGTATTTT
clone_size: once; v_call: TRBV29-1; d_call: -; j_call: TRBJ2-3; cdr3_aa: CSVEVGTDTQYF; cdr3_nt: TGCAGCGTTGAAGTCGGCACAGATACGCAGTATTTT
clone_size: -; v_call: TRBV11-1; d_call: TRBD1; j_call: TRBJ1-1; cdr3_aa: CASSLLTGTWITEAFF; cdr3_nt: TGTGCCAGCAGCCTCCTGACAGGGACTTGGATCACTGAAGCTTTCTTT
clone_size: once; v_call: TRBV28; d_call: -; j_call: TRBJ1-5; cdr3_aa: CASSLTVSAQPQHF; cdr3_nt: TGTGCCAGCAGTTTAACGGTTAGTGCTCAGCCCCAGCATTTT
clone_size: once; v_call: TRBV19; d_call: -; j_call: TRBJ2-5; cdr3_aa: CASWGGTNQETQYF; cdr3_nt: TGTGCCAGTTGGGGGGGGACAAACCAAGAGACCCAGTACTTC
clone_size: -; v_call: TRBV10-3; d_call: -; j_call: TRBJ2-7; cdr3_aa: CAISEPNRGGYEQYF; cdr3_nt: TGTGCCATCAGTGAGCCAAACAGGGGAGGCTACGAGCAGTACTTC
clone_size: -; v_call: TRBV7-9; d_call: TRBD1; j_call: TRBJ1-3; cdr3_aa: CASSRDRYSTIYF; cdr3_nt: TGTGCCAGCAGCCGGGACAGGTATTCCACCATATATTTT
clone_size: once; v_call: TRBV7-9; d_call: -; j_call: TRBJ1-2; cdr3_aa: CASSLAGHDVGYTF; cdr3_nt: TGTGCCAGCAGCTTAGCGGGCCACGATGTCGGCTACACCTTC
clone_size: -; v_call: TRBV9; d_call: TRBD1; j_call: TRBJ2-1; cdr3_aa: CASSDDRGTDNEQFF; cdr3_nt: TGTGCCAGCAGCGACGACAGGGGGACTGACAATGAGCAGTTCTTC
clone_size: -; v_call: TRBV30; d_call: -; j_call: TRBJ1-2; cdr3_aa: CAWSPGGQILYGYTF; cdr3_nt: TGTGCCTGGAGTCCCGGAGGACAGATTCTCTATGGCTACACCTTC
clone_size: -; v_call: TRBV28; d_call: TRBD2; j_call: TRBJ2-3; cdr3_aa: CASSHGTSGTDTQYF; cdr3_nt: TGTGCCAGCAGTCACGGGACTAGCGGCACAGATACGCAGTATTTT
clone_size: -; v_call: TRBV5-1; d_call: TRBD1; j_call: TRBJ1-1; cdr3_aa: CASSWDRNTEAFF; cdr3_nt: TGCGCCAGCAGCTGGGACAGAAACACTGAAGCTTTCTTT
clone_size: -; v_call: TRBV5-8; d_call: -; j_call: TRBJ1-2; cdr3_aa: CASSLSRSKGYTF; cdr3_nt: TGTGCCAGCAGCTTGAGTCGGTCTAAGGGCTACACCTTC
clone_size: -; v_call: TRBV28; d_call: -; j_call: TRBJ1-2; cdr3_aa: CACGAAGRIYGYTF; cdr3_nt: TGTGCCTGCGGGGCGGCAGGGAGGATCTATGGCTACACCTTC
clone_size: -; v_call: TRBV6-5; d_call: -; j_call: TRBJ1-4; cdr3_aa: CASSYTRGKLFF; cdr3_nt: TGTGCCAGCAGTTATACCCGGGGAAAACTGTTTTTT
clone_size: once; v_call: TRBV19; d_call: -; j_call: TRBJ1-5; cdr3_aa: CASKAGLRQTNQPQHF; cdr3_nt: TGTGCCAGTAAAGCGGGATTACGACAGACAAATCAGCCCCAGCATTTT
clone_size: -; v_call: TRBV10-1; d_call: -; j_call: TRBJ1-6; cdr3_aa: CASSGEPFNSPLHF; cdr3_nt: TGCGCCAGTTCGGGTGAGCCATTCAATTCACCCCTCCACTTT
clone_size: -; v_call: TRBV18; d_call: -; j_call: TRBJ2-5; cdr3_aa: CASSPPVQDSQETQYF; cdr3_nt: TGTGCCAGCTCACCACCGGTGCAGGACAGCCAAGAGACCCAGTACTTC
clone_size: -; v_call: TRBV28; d_call: TRBD1; j_call: TRBJ1-5; cdr3_aa: CASSPDRLGQPQHF; cdr3_nt: TGTGCCAGCAGTCCGGACAGGCTCGGACAGCCCCAGCATTTT
clone_size: once; v_call: TRBV11-3; d_call: TRBD1; j_call: TRBJ2-2; cdr3_aa: CASSPGTGETGELFF; cdr3_nt: TGTGCCAGCAGCCCCGGGACAGGGGAGACCGGGGAGCTGTTTTTT
clone_size: -; v_call: TRBV3-1/TRBV3-2; d_call: -; j_call: TRBJ1-3; cdr3_aa: CASAISGGGAGNTIYF; cdr3_nt: TGTGCCAGCGCGATAAGCGGCGGGGGAGCTGGAAACACCATATATTTT
clone_size: -; v_call: TRBV28; d_call: -; j_call: TRBJ1-5; cdr3_aa: CASSSTGSSNQPQHF; cdr3_nt: TGTGCCAGCAGTTCGACAGGATCTAGCAATCAGCCCCAGCATTTT
clone_size: -; v_call: TRBV18; d_call: -; j_call: TRBJ1-1; cdr3_aa: CASHLSPGNTEAFF; cdr3_nt: TGTGCCAGTCATCTCTCTCCAGGGAACACTGAAGCTTTCTTT
clone_size: -; v_call: TRBV29-1; d_call: TRBD2; j_call: TRBJ2-1; cdr3_aa: CSGGRTSGNEQFF; cdr3_nt: TGCAGCGGGGGGCGGACTAGCGGCAATGAGCAGTTCTTC
clone_size: -; v_call: TRBV5-5; d_call: TRBD2; j_call: TRBJ2-3; cdr3_aa: CASSLPLAGGPGGSDTQYF; cdr3_nt: TGTGCCAGCAGCCTGCCCCTAGCGGGGGGGCCGGGCGGGTCAGATACGCAGTATTTT
clone_size: -; v_call: TRBV7-9; d_call: -; j_call: TRBJ2-7; cdr3_aa: CASSLVQGSYEQYF; cdr3_nt: TGTGCCAGCAGCTTAGTACAGGGAAGCTACGAGCAGTACTTC
clone_size: -; v_call: TRBV11-2; d_call: -; j_call: TRBJ1-5; cdr3_aa: CASSFGIGRAQPQHF; cdr3_nt: TGTGCCAGCAGCTTCGGAATAGGCAGGGCCCAGCCCCAGCATTTT
clone_size: once; v_call: TRBV5-4; d_call: -; j_call: TRBJ1-6; cdr3_aa: CASSPTLPGSPLHF; cdr3_nt: TGTGCCAGCAGCCCGACACTCCCGGGATCACCCCTCCACTTT
clone_size: -; v_call: TRBV28; d_call: -; j_call: TRBJ2-3; cdr3_aa: CASSQRGTPRTDTQYF; cdr3_nt: TGTGCCAGCAGCCAACGAGGGACACCTCGCACAGATACGCAGTATTTT
clone_size: -; v_call: TRBV3-1/TRBV3-2; d_call: TRBD2; j_call: TRBJ2-1; cdr3_aa: CASSQVGGGANQFF; cdr3_nt: TGTGCCAGCAGCCAAGTGGGCGGGGGGGCCAATCAGTTCTTC
clone_size: -; v_call: TRBV24-1; d_call: TRBD2; j_call: TRBJ2-2; cdr3_aa: CATSDSSGGNTGELFF; cdr3_nt: TGTGCCACCAGTGATTCTAGCGGGGGTAACACCGGGGAGCTGTTTTTT
clone_size: -; v_call: TRBV2; d_call: -; j_call: TRBJ2-2; cdr3_aa: CASSFMGAGTGELFF; cdr3_nt: TGTGCCAGCAGTTTCATGGGGGCCGGGACCGGGGAGCTGTTTTTT
clone_size: -; v_call: TRBV3-1/TRBV3-2; d_call: TRBD1; j_call: TRBJ1-5; cdr3_aa: CASSQSWTGAHQPQHF; cdr3_nt: TGTGCCAGCAGCCAAAGCTGGACAGGGGCACATCAGCCCCAGCATTTT
clone_size: -; v_call: TRBV9; d_call: TRBD1; j_call: TRBJ1-4; cdr3_aa: CASSVTGEGGEKLFF; cdr3_nt: TGTGCCAGCAGCGTAACAGGGGAAGGGGGTGAAAAACTGTTTTTT
clone_size: -; v_call: TRBV4-1; d_call: -; j_call: TRBJ1-2; cdr3_aa: CASRPALGGRILNYGYTF; cdr3_nt: TGCGCCAGCAGACCTGCGTTGGGGGGGCGAATTCTCAACTATGGCTACACCTTC
clone_size: -; v_call: TRBV7-2; d_call: -; j_call: TRBJ1-2; cdr3_aa: CASSLEYSNYGYTF; cdr3_nt: TGTGCCAGCAGCTTAGAGTACAGTAACTATGGCTACACCTTC
clone_size: -; v_call: TRBV11-2; d_call: TRBD2; j_call: TRBJ2-3; cdr3_aa: CASSLASGVSAQYF; cdr3_nt: TGTGCCAGCAGCTTGGCTAGCGGGGTGAGTGCGCAGTATTTT
clone_size: -; v_call: TRBV10-1; d_call: TRBD2; j_call: TRBJ2-3; cdr3_aa: CASSGGGSTDTQYF; cdr3_nt: TGCGCCAGCTCCGGGGGGGGAAGCACAGATACGCAGTATTTT
clone_size: -; v_call: TRBV11-2; d_call: -; j_call: TRBJ2-5; cdr3_aa: CASSLGAYPWETQYF; cdr3_nt: TGTGCCAGCAGCTTAGGGGCCTACCCCTGGGAGACCCAGTACTTC
clone_size: -; v_call: TRBV11-2; d_call: TRBD1; j_call: TRBJ1-5; cdr3_aa: CASSLGGTDNQPQHF; cdr3_nt: TGTGCCAGCAGCTTAGGAGGGACAGACAATCAGCCCCAGCATTTT
clone_size: -; v_call: TRBV10-2; d_call: -; j_call: TRBJ2-1; cdr3_aa: CASCGGLGGNEQFF; cdr3_nt: TGCGCCAGCTGTGGGGGTTTGGGGGGCAATGAGCAGTTCTTC
clone_size: -; v_call: TRBV9; d_call: TRBD2; j_call: TRBJ2-3; cdr3_aa: CASSGGTSDSTQYF; cdr3_nt: TGTGCCAGCAGCGGCGGTACTAGCGATAGTACGCAGTATTTT
clone_size: -; v_call: TRBV6-5; d_call: TRBD1; j_call: TRBJ1-6; cdr3_aa: CASRTGAQSPLHF; cdr3_nt: TGTGCCAGCCGGACAGGGGCTCAATCACCCCTCCACTTT
clone_size: few; v_call: TRBV11-1; d_call: -; j_call: TRBJ1-2; cdr3_aa: CASRVDGAETF; cdr3_nt: TGTGCCAGCAGGGTAGACGGTGCGGAGACCTTC
clone_size: -; v_call: TRBV7-3; d_call: -; j_call: TRBJ1-1; cdr3_aa: CASSSTLDRKTEAFF; cdr3_nt: TGTGCCAGCAGCTCCACTCTCGACAGGAAGACTGAAGCTTTCTTT
clone_size: -; v_call: TRBV10-3; d_call: -; j_call: TRBJ1-4; cdr3_aa: CAISESGRTNEKLFF; cdr3_nt: TGTGCCATCAGTGAGTCGGGCAGAACTAATGAAAAACTGTTTTTT
clone_size: once; v_call: TRBV27; d_call: -; j_call: TRBJ2-2; cdr3_aa: CASSPLVGIGELFF; cdr3_nt: TGTGCCAGCAGTCCCTTAGTGGGCATCGGGGAGCTGTTTTTT